This T cell receptor beta chain appears in the sequencing data of a study of vaccination effects on CD4 cells after COVID-19 (dated by TCRdb to between 2021 and 2022). In the study overall: Post-vaccine samples across the study were collected a median of 72 days after the second dose, with a range of 14 to 241. SARS-CoV-2 spike-specific CD4+ TCR repertoires from before and after mRNA vaccination were compared in COVID-19 convalescent patients and in infection-naive vaccine recipients. A total of 10 COVID-19 convalescent patients and a handful of SARS-CoV-2-naive healthy vaccine recipients were included in the full study. Cultures from other donors in the study were sequenced with the Oncomine TCR Beta short-read assay on an Illumina iSeq 100.

About this clone: Its antigen is not yet known. No per-base quality is available; no much larger clone lies one base away.

Library preparation was by the immunoSEQ multiplex PCR assay. TCR beta CDR3 sequencing was performed on DNA from the cultured, isolated CD4+ T cells. Per the original workflow: The analysis removed non-productive TCR sequences, trimmed reads to the CDR3 region, and retained only CDR3s that were 7 or more amino acids long. Antigen-specific clonotypes were identified with the MANAFEST web app by comparing expansion in peptide wells against reference cultures. Positive clones required FDR<0.05 expansion versus reference and all other wells, odds ratio above 5, and frequency above 0.1% in two replicate wells. A clonotype was defined as cross-reactive if the clonotype was significantly expanded both in SARS-CoV-2 spike wells and in at least one common cold coronavirus spike condition. Using the stringdist R package, CDR3 similarity was measured by Levenshtein distance, and unrooted trees were constructed with ape in R 3.6.1. In its TCRdb copy, this immuneACCESS table keeps in-frame sequences only and misses some clones. Where compared with another copy, unresolved V genes explain less than half of these, and the others have no known cause. D and trimming come from the DNA, and the V and J calls and clone size come from that table. For this sample there are around 33,000 clones; roughly 60% appear just once. The ten largest account for 7.5% to 9.5% of the sample.

In the ViraFEST assay, PBMC were stimulated with viral peptide pools, and antigen-specific CD4+ T cell clonotypes were then identified by expansion using TCR sequencing. After approximately eleven days of culture, CD4+ T cells were isolated with the EasySep CD4+ T cell isolation kit. Each participant received two doses of an mRNA SARS-CoV-2 vaccine, either BNT162b2 or mRNA-1273. The absence of prior SARS-CoV-2 infection in healthy vaccine recipients was confirmed by negative nucleocapsid antibodies before and after vaccination. Each well held around 1.9 million PBMC cultured in IMDM containing roughly 5.1% human AB serum, around 9.3 IU/ml IL-2 and gentamicin, along with around 9.1 ug/ml peptides. Half of the culture medium was replaced with fresh IL-2-containing medium on days 3 and 7. Each peptide stimulation condition was cultured in triplicate wells unless otherwise noted. PBMC were separated from whole blood using Ficoll-Paque Plus gradient centrifugation and were then either cryopreserved at -140C or used fresh. The overlapping peptide pools covered the spike proteins of SARS-CoV-2 and of the common cold coronaviruses HCoV-NL63, HCoV-OC43 and HCoV-229E. The QIAamp micro DNA kit was used to extract genomic DNA from the cultured CD4+ T cells.

In the germline V gene, CDR1 corresponds to SGHTS and CDR2 to YDEGEE. V and J are truncated by 0 bases and 0 bases respectively, leaving an intervening sequence of 9 bases. From the cysteine through the phenylalanine, the CDR3 covers 15 amino acids. The DNA shown is the 45-base CDR3, in frame from base 1. The full study reports these points: Only a small number of convalescent patients were included, and no early post-infection timepoints were available, which limited the study. Among healthy vaccine recipients, nearly all vaccine-induced clones were SARS-CoV-2 mono-reactive, and just 1 of 255 was cross-reactive with common cold coronaviruses. Both infection-induced and vaccine-induced clones contracted markedly at late post-vaccination timepoints, which is consistent with waning T cell responses.

The sequence joins TRBV5-8 to TRBJ1-2, and possibly TRBD1, on 5 matching bases. The TCR comes from a human donor who received a COVID-19 vaccine. Sequencing was performed on CD4+ T cells from PBMCs cultured with SARS-CoV-2 spike peptides, taken after COVID-19 vaccination. The cell subset or site label, as the study defines it: SARS-CoV-2 spike overlapping peptide pool stimulation. The CDR3 has the sequence CASSLGQRTNYGYTF. The DNA sequence is given as TGTGCCAGCAGCTTGGGACAGCGAACTAACTATGGCTACACCTTC.